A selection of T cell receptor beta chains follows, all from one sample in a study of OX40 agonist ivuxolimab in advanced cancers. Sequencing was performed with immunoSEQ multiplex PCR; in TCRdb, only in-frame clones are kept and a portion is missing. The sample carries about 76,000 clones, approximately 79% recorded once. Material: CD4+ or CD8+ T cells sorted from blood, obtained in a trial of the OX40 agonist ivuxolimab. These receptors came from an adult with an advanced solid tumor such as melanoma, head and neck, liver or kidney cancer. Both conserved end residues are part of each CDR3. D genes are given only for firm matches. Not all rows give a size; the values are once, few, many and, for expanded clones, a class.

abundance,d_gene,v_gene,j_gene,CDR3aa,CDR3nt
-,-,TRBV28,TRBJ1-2,CASSLRQDSNYGYTF,TGTGCCAGCAGTTTACGACAGGATAGCAACTATGGCTACACCTTC
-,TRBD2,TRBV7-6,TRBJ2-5,CASSLIGLAGPQETQYF,TGTGCCAGCAGCTTGATCGGACTAGCGGGACCCCAAGAGACCCAGTACTTC
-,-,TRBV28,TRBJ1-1,CASSLVGIRDGTEAFF,TGTGCCAGCAGTTTAGTGGGTATCAGGGATGGCACTGAAGCTTTCTTT
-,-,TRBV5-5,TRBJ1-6,CASSREVINSPLHF,TGTGCCAGCAGCAGGGAGGTGATTAATTCACCCCTCCACTTT
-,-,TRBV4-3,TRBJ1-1,CASSQDWEGEAFF,TGCGCCAGCAGCCAAGATTGGGAGGGGGAAGCTTTCTTT
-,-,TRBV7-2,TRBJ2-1,CASSLGLAWDNEQFF,TGTGCCAGCAGCTTAGGCCTAGCTTGGGACAATGAGCAGTTCTTC
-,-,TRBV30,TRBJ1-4,CAWSEGVDGEKLFF,TGTGCCTGGAGTGAAGGGGTAGACGGTGAAAAACTGTTTTTT
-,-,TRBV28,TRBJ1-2,CASSLGVFLNYGYTF,TGTGCCAGCAGTTTAGGAGTATTCCTTAACTATGGCTACACCTTC
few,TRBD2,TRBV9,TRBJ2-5,CASSVEGGAGGRETQYF,TGTGCCAGCAGCGTAGAAGGTGGAGCGGGGGGCCGGGAGACCCAGTACTTC
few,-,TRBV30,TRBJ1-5,CAWAPGRDFFYSNQPQHF,TGTGCCTGGGCCCCGGGACGGGATTTTTTTTATAGCAATCAGCCCCAGCATTTT
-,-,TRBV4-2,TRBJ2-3,CASSQEFGGSTDTQYF,TGTGCCAGCAGCCAAGAATTCGGGGGAAGCACAGATACGCAGTATTTT
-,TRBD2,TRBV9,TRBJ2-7,CASSVAGGGSSYEQYF,TGTGCCAGCAGCGTAGCGGGCGGGGGGAGCTCCTACGAGCAGTACTTC
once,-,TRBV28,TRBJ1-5,CASDNRASQPQHF,TGTGCCAGCGACAACAGGGCTTCTCAGCCCCAGCATTTT
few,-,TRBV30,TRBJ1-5,CAWSGTSNQPQHF,TGTGCCTGGAGTGGCACAAGCAATCAGCCCCAGCATTTT
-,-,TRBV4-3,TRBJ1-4,CASSQGTANEKLFF,TGCGCCAGCAGCCAAGGGACCGCAAATGAAAAACTGTTTTTT
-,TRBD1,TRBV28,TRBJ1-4,CASSLLQGGREKLFF,TGTGCCAGCAGTTTATTACAGGGGGGTAGGGAAAAACTGTTTTTT
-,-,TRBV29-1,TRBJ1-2,CSVEGYTGAYGYTF,TGCAGCGTTGAAGGTTATACGGGGGCTTATGGCTACACCTTC
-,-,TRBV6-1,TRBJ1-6,CASRDGINSPLHF,TGTGCCAGCCGGGACGGAATTAATTCACCCCTCCACTTT
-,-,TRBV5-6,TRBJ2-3,CASSLVADTQYF,TGTGCCAGCAGCTTGGTAGCAGATACGCAGTATTTT
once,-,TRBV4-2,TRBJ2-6,CASSQVGHSGANVLTF,TGTGCCAGCAGCCAAGTGGGGCACTCTGGGGCCAACGTCCTGACTTTC
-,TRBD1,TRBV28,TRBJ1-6,CASSKTGNSPLHF,TGTGCCAGCAGTAAGACAGGGAATTCACCCCTCCACTTT
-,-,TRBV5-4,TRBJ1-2,CASSKEGYGYTF,TGTGCCAGCAGCAAGGAAGGATATGGCTACACCTTC
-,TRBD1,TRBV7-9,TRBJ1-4,CASSLSQGREKLFF,TGTGCCAGCAGCTTATCACAGGGGAGAGAAAAACTGTTTTTT
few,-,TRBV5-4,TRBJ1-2,CASSLGGSYGYTF,TGTGCCAGCAGCTTAGGAGGATCCTATGGCTACACCTTC
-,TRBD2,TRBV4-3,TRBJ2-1,CASSPGLADYNEQFF,TGCGCCAGCAGCCCCGGACTAGCCGATTACAATGAGCAGTTCTTC
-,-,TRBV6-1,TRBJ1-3,CASNRGNTIYF,TGTGCCAGCAACAGGGGAAACACCATATATTTT
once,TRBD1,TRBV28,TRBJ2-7,CASSPGGQRTYEQYF,TGTGCCAGCAGCCCAGGGGGACAACGTACCTACGAGCAGTACTTC
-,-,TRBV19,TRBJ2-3,CASCSGGHLLNGDTQYF,TGTGCCAGTTGTTCGGGGGGACACTTGCTCAATGGAGATACGCAGTATTTT
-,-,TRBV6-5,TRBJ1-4,CASSYSGRGDEKLFF,TGTGCCAGCAGTTACTCGGGGCGCGGGGATGAAAAACTGTTTTTT
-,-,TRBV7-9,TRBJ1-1,CASSLRGGRHEAFF,TGTGCCAGCAGCCTACGAGGGGGGCGTCATGAAGCTTTCTTT
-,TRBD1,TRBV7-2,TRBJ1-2,CASSLGAGGINYGYTF,TGTGCCAGCAGCTTAGGGGCAGGGGGCATTAACTATGGCTACACCTTC
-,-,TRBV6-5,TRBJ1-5,CASSLFLGGNQPQHF,TGTGCCAGCAGTTTATTCCTGGGGGGGAATCAGCCCCAGCATTTT
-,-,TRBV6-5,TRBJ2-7,CASSYSTRPRIYEQYF,TGTGCCAGCAGTTACTCGACCAGGCCCCGGATCTACGAGCAGTACTTC
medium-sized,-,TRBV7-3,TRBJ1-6,CASSLGQINSPLHF,TGTGCCAGCAGCTTAGGACAGATTAATTCACCCCTCCACTTT
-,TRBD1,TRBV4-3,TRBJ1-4,CASSPGDRTNEKLFF,TGCGCCAGCAGCCCGGGGGACAGGACAAATGAAAAACTGTTTTTT
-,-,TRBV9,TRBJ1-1,CASSVLPDGGTEAFF,TGTGCCAGCAGCGTGCTGCCCGATGGGGGCACTGAAGCTTTCTTT
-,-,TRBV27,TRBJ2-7,CASRVSQGGFYEQYF,TGTGCCAGCAGAGTGTCGCAGGGAGGTTTCTACGAGCAGTACTTC
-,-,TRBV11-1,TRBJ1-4,CASSLILGEKLFF,TGTGCCAGCAGCTTAATACTTGGTGAAAAACTGTTTTTT
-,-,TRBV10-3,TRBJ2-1,CAISVSDNEQFF,TGTGCCATCAGTGTCAGCGACAATGAGCAGTTCTTC
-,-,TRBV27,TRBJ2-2,CASSFPPGDNTGELFF,TGTGCCAGCAGTTTTCCCCCGGGAGATAACACCGGGGAGCTGTTTTTT
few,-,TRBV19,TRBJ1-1,CASSTRQNTEAFF,TGTGCCAGTAGTACTCGACAGAACACTGAAGCTTTCTTT
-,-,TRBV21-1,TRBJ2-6,CASSKECGQAISGANVLTF,TGTGCCAGCAGCAAAGAGTGTGGACAGGCAATATCTGGGGCCAACGTCCTGACTTTC
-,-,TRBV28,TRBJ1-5,CASSAPGGNGQPQHF,TGTGCCAGCAGTGCCCCCGGGGGTAACGGTCAGCCCCAGCATTTT
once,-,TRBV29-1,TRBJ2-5,CSALDSERAETQYF,TGCAGCGCCCTGGACAGCGAAAGAGCGGAGACCCAGTACTTC
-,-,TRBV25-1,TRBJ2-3,CASSEENGEDTQYF,TGTGCCAGCAGTGAGGAGAACGGAGAGGATACGCAGTATTTT
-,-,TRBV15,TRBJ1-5,CATSSAFGTRFSQPQHF,TGTGCCACCAGCAGCGCATTCGGGACCCGCTTCTCTCAGCCCCAGCATTTT
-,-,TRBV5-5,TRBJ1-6,CASSGTTGVNSPLHF,TGTGCCAGCAGCGGGACGACAGGAGTCAATTCACCCCTCCACTTT
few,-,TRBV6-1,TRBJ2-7,CASSEQPVGWQYF,TGTGCCAGCAGTGAACAGCCAGTAGGATGGCAGTACTTC
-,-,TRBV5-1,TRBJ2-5,CASSKGPKETQYF,TGCGCCAGCAGCAAGGGACCGAAAGAGACCCAGTACTTC